This TCR beta chain was captured in a study of blood T cell repertoires in COVID-19. About the research overall: The United States, Italy and Spain supplied acute and convalescent COVID-19 samples.

Authors' data handling: For nucleated cells, counts were estimated from reference gene primer amplification. This table comes from immunoSEQ multiplex PCR, and its TCRdb copy is limited to in-frame clones, with some not included. V, J and clone size are taken as reported in that table, and D and trimming were inferred from the DNA itself. Of some 160,000 clones listed, approximately 90% were seen once; the top ten hold over 9%. This TCR came from a woman in her 70s with COVID-19, enrolled during active disease. The sequenced sample was peripheral blood.

The CDR3 sequence: CASSLQGALAGELFF. The CDR3 DNA is TGTGCCAGCAGTTTACAGGGGGCCCTAGCCGGGGAGCTGTTTTTT. This chain uses TRBV2 with TRBJ2-2; 9 bases agree with TRBD1. J lost 6 bases, V lost 5 bases, and 7 bases had no gene match. Germline assignment: CDR1 SNHLY and CDR2 FYNNEI. The CDR3 has 15 amino acids.